The rows below give T cell receptor beta chains drawn from one sample of a study of blood T cell repertoires in COVID-19. Assay: immunoSEQ multiplex PCR; the TCRdb copy retains only in-frame clones and omits some. The data show roughly 300,000 clones, about four fifths seen once. The sample consisted of peripheral blood. Receptor source: a woman between 50 and 59 years old with acute or convalescent COVID-19. Each CDR3 is given with its conserved first and last residue. A D gene is named only where the DNA matches it firmly. Not every row has a clone size; where given, it reads once, few, many or a size class.

CDR3: CASSEGSLSYEQYF
DNA: TGTGCCAGCAGTGAGGGCAGTTTGTCCTACGAGCAGTACTTC
J: TRBJ2-7
D: -
V: TRBV2
size: few

CDR3: CASGSPGGLTGKLFF
DNA: TGTGCTAGTGGTTCTCCAGGGGGCTTAACGGGAAAACTGTTTTTT
J: TRBJ1-4
D: TRBD1
V: TRBV12-5
size: -

CDR3: CASSGGVINTEAFF
DNA: TGTGCCAGCAGTGGGGGGGTGATAAACACTGAAGCTTTCTTT
J: TRBJ1-1
D: -
V: TRBV2
size: -

CDR3: CATSSSGLFRAFF
DNA: TGTGCCACCAGCAGTTCTGGGCTGTTTAGGGCTTTCTTT
J: TRBJ1-1
D: -
V: TRBV15
size: -

CDR3: CASSALGQPNTEAFF
DNA: TGTGCCAGCAGCGCGTTGGGGCAGCCTAACACTGAAGCTTTCTTT
J: TRBJ1-1
D: -
V: TRBV5-6
size: -

CDR3: CASGRAYNEQFF
DNA: TGTGCCAGTGGGCGGGCCTACAATGAGCAGTTCTTC
J: TRBJ2-1
D: -
V: TRBV19
size: -

CDR3: CASSRLDTPGSQYF
DNA: TGCGCCAGCAGTCGCTTGGACACCCCGGGTTCCCAGTACTTC
J: TRBJ2-5
D: -
V: TRBV4-1
size: few

CDR3: CASSVGSSTWEQYF
DNA: TGTGCCAGCAGCGTAGGTAGTAGTACTTGGGAGCAGTACTTC
J: TRBJ2-7
D: -
V: TRBV9
size: -

CDR3: CASSDSKDRAMDTQYF
DNA: TGTGCCAGCAGTGACTCGAAAGACAGGGCCATGGATACGCAGTATTTT
J: TRBJ2-3
D: TRBD1
V: TRBV6-4
size: -

CDR3: CASSQGLMRIGQETQYF
DNA: TGTGCCAGCAGCCAAGGGTTAATGCGGATTGGACAAGAGACCCAGTACTTC
J: TRBJ2-5
D: -
V: TRBV3-1/TRBV3-2
size: -

CDR3: CASSLGQEGDTQYF
DNA: TGCGCCAGCAGCTTGGGTCAGGAGGGAGATACGCAGTATTTT
J: TRBJ2-3
D: -
V: TRBV5-1
size: -

CDR3: CASSQDVRSTDTQYF
DNA: TGTGCCAGCAGCCAAGATGTACGGAGCACAGATACGCAGTATTTT
J: TRBJ2-3
D: -
V: TRBV3-1/TRBV3-2
size: -

CDR3: CAISGSSGANTGELFF
DNA: TGTGCCATCAGTGGATCTAGCGGAGCGAACACCGGGGAGCTGTTTTTT
J: TRBJ2-2
D: TRBD2
V: TRBV10-3
size: -

CDR3: CAISESGHGESGYTF
DNA: TGTGCCATCAGCGAGTCCGGACACGGCGAGAGTGGCTACACCTTC
J: TRBJ1-2
D: -
V: TRBV10-3
size: -

CDR3: CASTGGGGYEQFF
DNA: TGTGCCAGCACTGGGGGGGGAGGATATGAGCAGTTCTTC
J: TRBJ2-1
D: TRBD2
V: TRBV12-3/TRBV12-4
size: -

CDR3: CASSRRGAGEQFF
DNA: TGTGCCAGCAGCCGTCGTGGGGCCGGCGAGCAGTTCTTC
J: TRBJ2-1
D: -
V: TRBV7-6
size: -